This record concerns one T cell receptor (beta chain) sequence. This specimen belongs to a study of response to subunit inactivated influenza vaccine. The CDR3 loop spans 16 amino acids. CDR1 and CDR2 (germline): ENHRY, SYGVKD. Between the trimmed V and J ends, which lost 7 bases and 1 base, there was a span of 16 bases. TCRdb re-called the RT-PCR reads through MiXCR, storing one row per CDR3 protein. This sample has about 520,000 distinct CDR3 sequences, with about 10% found just once. The chain has TRBV10-3 and TRBJ2-2; tentative D call: TRBD2 (6 bases). The material sequenced was PBMCs from blood, taken 35 to 45 days after vaccination. The source of this sequence is a middle-aged man who received an inactivated influenza vaccine. CDR3 nucleotide sequence: TGTGCCATCACTCCGGGACTCTCACAGAACACCGGGGAGCTGTTTTTT. Residues: CAITPGLSQNTGELFF.